This is a list of T cell receptor beta chains from one sample in a study of blood T cell repertoires in COVID-19. Data came from immunoSEQ multiplex PCR; TCRdb stores just in-frame clones and leaves some out. The table has some 140,000 clones, roughly 84% seen once; the top ten hold approximately 1.5%. Material: peripheral blood. The receptors were gathered from a man in his sixties with acute or convalescent COVID-19. Each CDR3 is given with its conserved first and last residue. Each record gives: D gene, J gene, clone size, V gene, CDR3 protein, CDR3 DNA. The D gene is left open where the match is weak. Where a row states a size, it is once, few, many or the class of an expanded clone; other rows omit it.

TRBD2 TRBJ2-7 NA TRBV6-5 CASSSERGGPYEQYF TGTGCCAGCAGTTCAGAGCGGGGGGGCCCCTACGAGCAGTACTTC
TRBD2 TRBJ2-3 few TRBV4-2 CASSQDSETGGPMGQYF TGTGCCAGCAGCCAAGATTCCGAAACGGGGGGTCCTATGGGGCAGTATTTT
NA TRBJ2-2 NA TRBV7-3 CASSPQLQGSFPPGELFF TGTGCCAGCAGCCCCCAACTACAGGGATCTTTTCCACCCGGGGAGCTGTTTTTT
NA TRBJ1-5 NA TRBV6-1 CASSEGQDNQPQHF TGTGCCAGCAGTGAGGGGCAGGACAATCAGCCCCAGCATTTT
TRBD1 TRBJ1-2 NA TRBV5-1 CASSLTGQGKGYTF TGCGCCAGCAGCCTGACTGGACAGGGGAAAGGCTACACCTTC
TRBD2 TRBJ2-1 NA TRBV9 CASSVAERGGPNEQFF TGTGCCAGCAGCGTAGCTGAGCGGGGGGGCCCCAATGAGCAGTTCTTC
TRBD2 TRBJ2-3 NA TRBV3-1/TRBV3-2 CASSQLAGSTDTQYF TGTGCCAGCAGCCAACTAGCGGGGTCCACAGATACGCAGTATTTT
NA TRBJ2-3 NA TRBV27 CASSLFGDVGSTDTQYF TGTGCCAGCAGTTTATTCGGGGATGTGGGTAGTACAGATACGCAGTATTTT
NA TRBJ1-1 once TRBV4-1 CASSWQSNTEAFF TGCGCCAGCAGCTGGCAGTCAAACACTGAAGCTTTCTTT
NA TRBJ1-4 few TRBV19 CASSLRDPGKHEKLFF TGTGCCAGTAGTCTCCGGGATCCGGGGAAACATGAAAAACTGTTTTTT
NA TRBJ1-2 NA TRBV25-1 CASSEAGQDGYTF TGTGCCAGCAGTGAAGCAGGGCAGGATGGCTACACCTTC